The clone carrying this T cell receptor beta chain turned up a few times. Its antigen is still unknown. According to the study, genomic DNA was the template for TCR beta VDJ and CDR3 profiling. TCRdb reprocessed the reads via MiXCR and lists one record per CDR3 protein. The sample holds some 170,000 distinct CDR3 sequences, under 55% seen once. An expansion of CD8+CD57+ cells by flow cytometry had been shown in patients chosen for sequencing. Severe acquired aplastic anemia was present in all patients. Prior therapy had not been administered to any patient at the time of blood sampling. This record belongs to a study of CD8+CD57+ T cells in acquired aplastic anemia. Overall study: Mean DNA quantity obtained from sorted CD4+ and CD8+ cells was 3 to 3.5 ug.

Findings and caveats of the study: Patients and controls turned out to have twenty-nine CD8+ CDR3 sequences in common.

This clonotype was obtained from a human donor with aplastic anemia. Sequencing input: sorted CD4+, CD8+, or CD8+CD57+ T cells (not recorded which) from PBMCs.

Here the CDR3 reads CASSTSGGAEDTQYF. CDR3 in DNA: TGTGCCAGCAGCACTAGCGGGGGGGCTGAAGATACGCAGTATTTT. The chain uses TRBV5-4 and TRBJ2-3, with 13 nucleotides matching TRBD2. Germline loops: CDR1 SGHNT, CDR2 YYREEE (reference sequence). This CDR3 contains 15 residues. The J segment lost 5 bases and the V segment lost 4 bases, leaving 4 bases of the junction unmatched.